This TCR beta chain was sequenced during a study of blood T cell repertoires in COVID-19. Profiling relied on immunoSEQ multiplex PCR, and the TCRdb table lists in-frame clones only, not all of them. This sample has nearly 400,000 clones; 89% occur once, and the top ten carry 1.7%. Germline V CDR1 and CDR2: GTSNPN, SVGIG (reference sequence). The CDR3 covers 11 residues. Trimming removed 4 bases at V and 7 bases at J, with 10 bases between. The sequence was obtained from a woman aged 25-40 years who had recovered from COVID-19. The chain carries TRBV30 and TRBJ2-5, with no clear D. Sequencing was performed on PBMCs or T cells enriched from blood (not recorded which). CDR3 nucleotides: TGTGCCTGGACTGCGTTTGGGACCCAGTACTTC. Translated: CAWTAFGTQYF.